Shown below are 29 T cell receptor beta chains from a single sample sequenced in a study of cytomegalovirus exposure and HLA in healthy donors. Vbeta (60) and Jbeta (13) primers were used in the PCR. The table came from immunoSEQ multiplex PCR; TCRdb's copy has only in-frame clones and leaves some out. The sample lists about 110,000 clones, over 70% occurring once. Source material: PBMCs. These TCRs come from a male donor in good health and CMV-seronegative.

This clone has just a few counts. V gene TRBV28 combines with J gene TRBJ1-5, with D hard to call. This CDR3 has 16 residues. The V gene's germline CDR1 is MDHEN and CDR2 SYDVKM. The ends were cut back, 3 bases at V and 0 bases at J, with 12 bases in the middle. The CDR3 region is CASSFLREYSNQPQHF. CDR3 DNA sequence: TGTGCCAGCAGTTTCTTGAGGGAATATAGCAATCAGCCCCAGCATTTT.

The CDR3 here is CASSPRRGGRGQPQHF. The DNA of the CDR3 is TGTGCCAGCAGTCCCCGCCGAGGGGGTAGGGGTCAGCCCCAGCATTTT. This sequence joins TRBV28 and TRBJ1-5; D possibly corresponds to TRBD1 (6 bases). Germline assignment: CDR1 MDHEN and CDR2 SYDVKM. CDR3 length: 16 amino acids. Trimming cost V 5 bases and J 6 bases, with 20 bases left between them.

This sequence joins TRBV6-5 and TRBJ2-7, with D tentatively TRBD1 (5 bases). Per germline, CDR1 MNHEY and CDR2 SVGAGI. The CDR3 runs 14 residues. Deletions cut 6 bases from V and 1 base from J, with 13 bases between. The CDR3 nucleotides are TGTGCCAGCAGACGGAAGACAGATTCCTACGAGCAGTACTTC. Translating gives CASRRKTDSYEQYF.

The rearrangement uses TRBV9 and TRBJ2-3; the match to TRBD1 covers 9 bases. V lost 0 bases to trimming and J lost 2 bases; unmatched junction nucleotides: 4. CDR1 is SGDLS and CDR2 is YYNGEE in the germline V gene. The CDR3 runs 16 residues. CDR3 sequence: CASSVGRDRVTDTQYF. DNA for the CDR3: TGTGCCAGCAGCGTAGGGCGGGACAGGGTCACAGATACGCAGTATTTT.

The count of this clone is one. The chain couples TRBV27 to TRBJ1-2; D is perhaps TRBD1 (6 bases). Trimming stripped 5 bases from V and 4 bases from J, with 17 bases between. CDR1 and CDR2 (germline): MNHEY, SMNVEV (reference sequence). This CDR3 comprises 15 residues. The CDR3 DNA is TGTGCCAGCAGTCCAAACCCTACAGGGATCTATGGCTACACCTTC. This gives the protein CASSPNPTGIYGYTF.

The J gene is TRBJ2-2, the V gene TRBV27; D is undetermined. Trimming cost V 5 bases and J 7 bases, with 8 bases left between them. Germline V gene lookup returns CDR1 MNHEY and CDR2 SMNVEV (reference sequence). The CDR3 consists of 12 residues. The CDR3 reads CASSLLGGELFF. DNA for the CDR3: TGTGCCAGCAGTCTCCTAGGCGGGGAGCTGTTTTTT.

The chain uses TRBV4-3 and TRBJ1-2; D ambiguous. Trimming took off 0 bases at V and 2 bases at J, with 10 bases between the two ends. The CDR3 spans 15 residues. Germline CDR1 reads LGHNA; CDR2 reads YSLEER. CDR3 sequence (DNA): TGCGCCAGCAGCCAAGATCAGGCCTTAAACTATGGCTACACCTTC. It codes for CASSQDQALNYGYTF.

The chain has TRBV4-1 and TRBJ2-5, with 15 bases aligning to TRBD2. Germline V gives CDR1 MGHRA, CDR2 YSYEKL. V lost 1 base to trimming and J lost 2 bases; unmatched junction nucleotides: 5. The CDR3 loop spans 18 amino acids. CDR3 nucleotides: TGCGCCAGCAGCCAAGGCCCCGGGACTAGCGGGAGGCAAGAGACCCAGTACTTC. This gives the protein CASSQGPGTSGRQETQYF.

The CDR3, as DNA: TGTGCCAGCAATCCGTCACGGGAAAAGAATGAGCAGTTCTTC. Its translation is CASNPSREKNEQFF. This rearrangement joins TRBV27 to TRBJ2-1; D perhaps matches TRBD2 (5 bases). The germline V gene encodes CDR1 MNHEY and CDR2 SMNVEV (reference sequence). The CDR3 is 14 amino acids. Trimming removed 7 bases at V and 7 bases at J, with 17 bases between.

The V gene is TRBV5-4, the J gene TRBJ2-7, with TRBD1 identical over 9 bases. The CDR3 spans 15 residues. V shed 4 bases, J shed 2 bases, and the junction held 7 bases outside the gene matches. Per the germline V gene, CDR1 is SGHNT and CDR2 is YYREEE (reference sequence). DNA for the CDR3: TGTGCCAGCAGCCCGAGGGACAGGGTAACCTACGAGCAGTACTTC. Encoded protein: CASSPRDRVTYEQYF.

The CDR3 bases are TGTGCCTGGAGTGTACTTCGCGCCGGGGAGCTGTTTTTT. This sequence encodes CAWSVLRAGELFF. The chain employs TRBV30 and TRBJ2-2; D is ambiguous. The V gene's germline CDR1 is GTSNPN and CDR2 SVGIG (reference sequence). Trimming left V 0 bases short and J 6 bases short, with 8 bases between. The CDR3 extends over 13 amino acids. Supplemented by reference TRBV30 and TRBJ2-2, the full variable domain reads SQTIHQWPATLVQPVGSPLSLECTVEGTSNPNLYWYRQAAGRGLQLLFYSVGIGQISSEVPQNLSASRPQDRQFILSSKKLLLSDSGFYLCAWSVLRAGELFFGEGSRLTVL.

The gene calls are TRBV4-2 and TRBJ2-1; 9 bases agree with TRBD2. The V gene's germline CDR1 is LGHNA and CDR2 YNFKEQ. The V segment lost 1 base and the J segment 6 bases; nucleotides outside the gene matches: 7. CDR3 size: 16 residues. This CDR3 reads CASSQGSSGNVNEQFF. DNA of the CDR3: TGTGCCAGCAGCCAAGGTTCTAGCGGGAACGTCAATGAGCAGTTCTTC.

V is TRBV7-9 and J is TRBJ2-3; D remains unclear. Trimming took off 5 bases at V and 7 bases at J, with 13 bases between the two ends. The CDR3 sequence is 13 residues long. Germline CDR1 SEHNR, CDR2 FQNEAQ (reference sequence). CDR3 amino acids: CASSPPVSHTQYF. The CDR3 bases are TGTGCCAGCAGCCCCCCGGTCTCTCATACGCAGTATTTT.

The chain is built from TRBV4-3 and TRBJ2-5; tentatively, D is TRBD2 (6 bases). V was pared by 1 base and J by 2 bases, with 17 bases between. This CDR3 region has 17 residues. Germline CDR1 LGHNA, CDR2 YSLEER. CDR3 residues: CASSQGSFRDSQETQYF. Here the CDR3 DNA reads TGCGCCAGCAGCCAAGGATCTTTCCGGGACTCACAAGAGACCCAGTACTTC.

The V call is TRBV5-4, the J call TRBJ1-2, with 11 positions matching TRBD1. This CDR3 comprises 15 residues. Trimming cost V 0 bases and J 7 bases; bases outside gene matches: 5. The germline CDR1 and CDR2 sequences are SGHNT and YYREEE (reference sequence). The CDR3 sequence: CASSLEFGQGAGYTF. In DNA form, the CDR3 reads TGTGCCAGCAGCTTGGAGTTTGGACAGGGGGCTGGCTACACCTTC.

This clone was seen once. The chain is built from TRBV28 and TRBJ1-2; no clear D gene. Germline V gene sequence: CDR1 MDHEN, CDR2 SYDVKM. The CDR3 length is 14 residues. The V gene lost 2 bases and the J gene lost 4 bases, with 11 bases spanning the gap. This CDR3 is CASSLRSVPYGYTF. The CDR3 region has the DNA TGTGCCAGCAGTTTAAGATCAGTCCCCTATGGCTACACCTTC.

DNA of the CDR3: TGTGCCAGCAGCTTAGTTGGCAGGGCGAACGAGCAGTACTTC. Translating gives CASSLVGRANEQYF. This chain joins TRBV7-8 and TRBJ2-7, with D perhaps matching TRBD1 (5 bases). This CDR3 has 14 amino acids. V gave up 1 base and J gave up 5 bases, with 12 bases separating them. The germline V gene has CDR1 SGHVS and CDR2 FQNEAQ. Complete variable domain (other parts from reference TRBV7-8 and TRBJ2-7): GAGVSQSPRYKVAKRGQDVALRCDPISGHVSLFWYQQALGQGPEFLTYFQNEAQLDKSGLPSDRFFAERPEGSVSTLKIQRTQQEDSAVYLCASSLVGRANEQYFGPGTRLTVT.

The chain joins TRBV7-6 to TRBJ1-5; 9 bases agree with TRBD1. The CDR3 loop spans 14 amino acids. V shed 5 bases and J 7 bases; nucleotides not matched to a gene: 6. Germline CDR1 SGHVS, CDR2 FNYEAQ. Written as DNA, the CDR3 is TGTGCCAGCAGCGACGGGACAGGGTTGCAGCCCCAGCATTTT. Translating gives CASSDGTGLQPQHF.

The J gene is TRBJ1-1, the V gene TRBV28; 12 bases match TRBD1. V trimming: 1 base; J trimming: 3 bases; junction bases outside the gene matches: 3. The CDR3 loop spans 16 amino acids. Germline V CDR1 and CDR2: MDHEN, SYDVKM. The CDR3 spells CASSLYWDRGHTEAFF. The CDR3 region has the DNA TGTGCCAGCAGTTTATACTGGGACAGGGGGCACACTGAAGCTTTCTTT.

This sequence joins TRBV7-2 and TRBJ2-2; possible D gene TRBD2, 6 bases. This CDR3 is built from 15 residues. Germline V gives CDR1 SGHTA, CDR2 FQGNSA. V lost 1 base and J lost 2, with 8 bases in between. The CDR3 nucleotides are TGTGCCAGCAGCTTAGTACTAGCCAACACCGGGGAGCTGTTTTTT. Protein product: CASSLVLANTGELFF.

CDR3 amino acids: CASSRDRAQNEQFF. The CDR3, as DNA: TGTGCCAGCTCCCGGGACAGGGCTCAGAATGAGCAGTTCTTC. V gene TRBV18 combines with J gene TRBJ2-1, with 9 bases lining up with TRBD1. Trimming cost V 6 bases and J 7 bases; bases outside gene matches: 7. Germline V gene data show CDR1 as KGHSH and CDR2 as LQKENI. CDR3 size: 14 residues.

J is TRBJ1-4 and V is TRBV7-9; the D is unclear. Germline values: CDR1 SEHNR, CDR2 FQNEAQ (reference sequence). V was cut by 4 bases and J by 4 bases, with 10 bases left in between. The CDR3 has 14 amino acids. CDR3 protein: CASSSRQVNEKLFF. CDR3 nucleotide sequence: TGTGCCAGCAGCTCCCGACAAGTTAATGAAAAACTGTTTTTT.

The chain recombines TRBV4-3 with TRBJ1-4; 10 positions match TRBD1. CDR1 and CDR2 (germline): LGHNA, YSLEER. CDR3 length: 15 amino acids. V was clipped by 4 bases and J by 8 bases; unmatched bases: 7. CDR3 in DNA: TGCGCCAGCAGCCTAGGGACAGGGGAGATAGAAAAACTGTTTTTT. Its translation is CASSLGTGEIEKLFF.

CDR3 region: CASSLSWARGFHQPQHF. The CDR3 region has the DNA TGTGCCAGCAGTTTATCCTGGGCTCGGGGGTTTCATCAGCCCCAGCATTTT. The gene calls are TRBV28 and TRBJ1-5, with a tentative D call TRBD1 (5 bases). Trimming pared 1 base from V and 5 bases from J, leaving 18 bases between. Germline lookup yields CDR1 MDHEN and CDR2 SYDVKM. The CDR3 is 17 amino acids.

The chain employs TRBV28 and TRBJ1-5, with D unclear. This CDR3 has 16 amino acids. Germline V gives CDR1 MDHEN, CDR2 SYDVKM. V lost 4 bases to trimming and J lost 3 bases, with 16 bases between them. DNA of the CDR3: TGTGCCAGCAGTTCTGACTCAGTCTGGGTCAATCAGCCCCAGCATTTT. Protein product: CASSSDSVWVNQPQHF.

The V and J genes are TRBV6-6 and TRBJ1-3; D unresolved. Trimming removed 0 bases at V and 4 bases at J, with 7 bases between. CDR3 length: 14 residues. Germline assignment: CDR1 MNHNY and CDR2 SVGAGI (reference sequence). The CDR3: CASSYSAEGNTIYF. CDR3 in DNA: TGTGCCAGCAGTTACTCGGCCGAAGGAAACACCATATATTTT.

This sequence joins TRBV27 and TRBJ2-7, with 11 bases identical to TRBD2. The CDR3 loop spans 16 amino acids. V was pared by 6 bases and J by 4 bases, with 11 bases of the junction left unmatched. Germline assignment: CDR1 MNHEY and CDR2 SMNVEV (reference sequence). This CDR3 is CASSLLAGGPWYEQYF. As DNA, the CDR3 is TGTGCCAGCAGCCTATTAGCGGGAGGGCCTTGGTACGAGCAGTACTTC.

J is TRBJ2-7 and V is TRBV19; a possible D gene is TRBD1 (5 bases). CDR3 length: 12 residues. Germline V gene data show CDR1 as LNHDA and CDR2 as SQIVND (reference sequence). CDR3: CATQDNSYEQYF. In DNA, the CDR3 is TGTGCGACCCAGGACAACTCCTACGAGCAGTACTTC.

This chain joins TRBV5-4 and TRBJ1-1, with 8 bases matching TRBD1. CDR1 and CDR2 (germline): SGHNT, YYREEE (reference sequence). The CDR3 is 14 amino acids. Trimming took 4 bases from V and 4 from J; bases not matched to a gene: 6. The CDR3 DNA reads TGTGCCAGCAGCAAGACAGGGGTAGGCACTGAAGCTTTCTTT. Residues: CASSKTGVGTEAFF. The full variable domain, with the rest looked up from reference TRBV5-4 and TRBJ1-1, is ETGVTQSPTHLIKTRGQQVTLRCSSQSGHNTVSWYQQALGQGPQFIFQYYREEENGRGNFPPRFSGLQFPNYSSELNVNALELDDSALYLCASSKTGVGTEAFFGQGTRLTVV.